The T cell receptor (beta chain) under discussion was sequenced for a study of cytomegalovirus exposure and HLA in healthy donors. The PCR was carried out with 60 Vbeta primers and 13 Jbeta primers. The data were produced by immunoSEQ multiplex PCR, yet TCRdb's version contains in-frame clones alone and is incomplete. The repertoire consists of about 76,000 clones, with over 60% occurring once and the leading ten covering about 15%. V was clipped by 5 bases and J by 9 bases, with 8 bases between them. The CDR3 has 11 amino acids. Germline CDR1 reads SEHNR; CDR2 reads FQNEAQ (reference sequence). Study-wide results and caveats: What TCR beta sequences reportedly achieved was accurate prediction of HLA-A and HLA-B alleles in most subjects. Reports credit the classifier with highly specific, highly sensitive diagnosis of cytomegalovirus status. Excluded were some V segments that proved indistinguishable, including TRBV6-2 and TRBV6-3.

On this clone itself: Antigen unknown.

This chain links TRBV7-9 with TRBJ2-1; no definite D call. Sequencing input: PBMCs. The receptor's source is a woman in her forties in good health and CMV-seropositive. CDR3 nucleotide sequence: TGTGCCAGCAGCCCGAGTGGTGAGCAGTTCTTC. This translates into CASSPSGEQFF.